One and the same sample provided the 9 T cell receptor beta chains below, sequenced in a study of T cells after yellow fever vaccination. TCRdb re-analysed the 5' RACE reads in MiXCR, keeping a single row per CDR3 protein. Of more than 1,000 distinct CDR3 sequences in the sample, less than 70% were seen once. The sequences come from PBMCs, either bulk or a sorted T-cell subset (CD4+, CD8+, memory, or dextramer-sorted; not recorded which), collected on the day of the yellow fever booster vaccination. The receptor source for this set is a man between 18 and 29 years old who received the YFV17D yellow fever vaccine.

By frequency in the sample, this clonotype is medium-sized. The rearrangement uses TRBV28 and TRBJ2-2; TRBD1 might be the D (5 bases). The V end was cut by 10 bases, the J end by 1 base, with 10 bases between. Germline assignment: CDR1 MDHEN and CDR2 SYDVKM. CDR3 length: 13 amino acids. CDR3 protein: CATRTLNTGELFF. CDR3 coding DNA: TGTGCCACCAGGACACTGAACACCGGGGAGCTGTTTTTT.

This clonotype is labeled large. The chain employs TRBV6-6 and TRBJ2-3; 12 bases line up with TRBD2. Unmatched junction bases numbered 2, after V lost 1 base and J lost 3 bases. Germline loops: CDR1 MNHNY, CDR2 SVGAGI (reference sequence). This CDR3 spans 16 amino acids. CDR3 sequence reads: CASSYLLAGGTDTQYF. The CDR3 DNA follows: TGTGCCAGCAGTTACTTACTAGCGGGGGGTACAGATACGCAGTATTTT.

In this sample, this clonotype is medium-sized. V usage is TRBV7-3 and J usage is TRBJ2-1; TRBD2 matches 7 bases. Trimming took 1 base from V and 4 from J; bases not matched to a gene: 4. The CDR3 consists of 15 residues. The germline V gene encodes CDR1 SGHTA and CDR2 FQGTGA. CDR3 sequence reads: CASSLMGGDYNEQFF. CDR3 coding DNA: TGTGCCAGCAGCTTAATGGGGGGGGATTACAATGAGCAGTTCTTC.

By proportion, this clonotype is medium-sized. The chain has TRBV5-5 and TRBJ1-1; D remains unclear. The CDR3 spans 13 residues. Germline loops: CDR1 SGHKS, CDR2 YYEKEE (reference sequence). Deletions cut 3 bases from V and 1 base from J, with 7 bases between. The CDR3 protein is CASSSPGNTEAFF. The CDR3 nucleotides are TGTGCCAGCAGCTCTCCAGGGAACACTGAAGCTTTCTTT.

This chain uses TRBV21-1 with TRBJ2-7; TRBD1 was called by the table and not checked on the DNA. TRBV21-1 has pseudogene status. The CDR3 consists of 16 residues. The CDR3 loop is CASSPPDLRTAYEQYV. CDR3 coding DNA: TGTGCCAGCAGCCCCCCGGACCTTCGAACGGCCTACGAGCAGTACGTC.

CDR3 protein: CGSTDVRYEQYV. CDR3 coding DNA: TGTGGCTCGACGGATGTCCGTTACGAGCAGTACGTC. The V gene is TRBV7-3, the J gene TRBJ2-7; D gene ambiguous. Germline V lookup: CDR1 SGHTA, CDR2 FQGTGA. CDR3 length equals 12 residues.

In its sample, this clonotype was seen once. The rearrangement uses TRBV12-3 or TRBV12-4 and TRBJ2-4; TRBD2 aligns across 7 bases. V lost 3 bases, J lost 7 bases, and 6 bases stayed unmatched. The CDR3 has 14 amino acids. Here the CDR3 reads CASSFGPGGNIQYF. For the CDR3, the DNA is TGTGCCAGCAGTTTTGGCCCCGGGGGGAACATTCAGTACTTC.

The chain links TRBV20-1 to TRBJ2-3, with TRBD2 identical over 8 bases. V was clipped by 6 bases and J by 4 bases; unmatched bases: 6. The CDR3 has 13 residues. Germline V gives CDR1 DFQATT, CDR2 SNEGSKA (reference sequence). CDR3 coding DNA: TGCAGTGCACAGACGGGGGGGCCAGATACGCAGTATTTT. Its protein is CSAQTGGPDTQYF.

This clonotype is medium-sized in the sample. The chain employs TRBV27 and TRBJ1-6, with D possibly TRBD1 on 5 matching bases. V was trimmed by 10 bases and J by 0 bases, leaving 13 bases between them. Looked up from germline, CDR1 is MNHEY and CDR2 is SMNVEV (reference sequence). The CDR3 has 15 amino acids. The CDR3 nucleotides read TGTGCCACGGGGGGGAAAGCCTCCTATAATTCACCCCTCCACTTT. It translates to CATGGKASYNSPLHF.